These 18 T cell receptor beta chains came from one sample sequenced in a study of blood T cell repertoires in COVID-19. Method: immunoSEQ multiplex PCR; TCRdb's copy keeps in-frame clones and lacks some. The top ten clones hold over 15% of a sample with about 120,000 clones, about 89% of them seen once. What was sequenced was peripheral blood. These receptors were obtained from a human donor with acute or convalescent COVID-19. The donor label of this sample is uncertain.

This clone was seen just once. This chain uses TRBV4-2 with TRBJ1-3; D not resolved. This CDR3 comprises 14 residues. From germline, CDR1 is LGHNA and CDR2 YNFKEQ. V lost 5 bases to trimming and J lost 0 bases, with 8 bases between them. CDR3: CASSSGSSGNTIYF. The CDR3 nucleotides are TGTGCCAGCAGCTCTGGGAGCTCTGGAAACACCATATATTTT.

The chain links TRBV10-3 to TRBJ1-4, with 7 bases identical to TRBD1. The V and J ends lost 0 bases and 7 bases, in that order; junction bases with no gene match: 5. In germline, CDR1 is ENHRY, CDR2 SYGVKD. The CDR3 is 15 residues long. The CDR3 protein is CAISESMKGAEKLFF. CDR3 bases: TGTGCCATCAGTGAGTCGATGAAGGGGGCTGAAAAACTGTTTTTT.

This clone has a single count. The chain combines TRBV18 with TRBJ1-1; TRBD1 is a possible D gene (5 bases). The CDR3 is made up of 14 amino acids. Germline lookup yields CDR1 KGHSH and CDR2 LQKENI. V was pared by 3 bases and J by 3 bases, with 11 bases between. Here the CDR3 DNA reads TGTGCCAGCTCACCTAAGCCGGGGGACACTGAAGCTTTCTTT. Protein: CASSPKPGDTEAFF.

The chain is built from TRBV9 and TRBJ2-1; 9 bases are a match to TRBD2. This CDR3 spans 17 amino acids. V lost 3 bases, J lost 8 bases, and 15 bases stayed unmatched. Per the germline V gene, CDR1 is SGDLS and CDR2 is YYNGEE. CDR3 residues: CASSGGPLAGTQDEQFF. In DNA form, the CDR3 reads TGTGCCAGCAGCGGGGGGCCCCTAGCGGGAACACAGGATGAGCAGTTCTTC. Full variable domain (missing parts from reference TRBV9 and TRBJ2-1): DSGVTQTPKHLITATGQRVTLRCSPRSGDLSVYWYQQSLDQGLQFLIQYYNGEERAKGNILERFSAQQFPDLHSELNLSSLELGDSALYFCASSGGPLAGTQDEQFFGPGTRLTVL.

The chain recombines TRBV7-6 with TRBJ2-2; 12 positions agree with TRBD2. Germline-derived CDR1 and CDR2 are SGHVS and FNYEAQ. The J segment lost 0 bases and the V segment lost 0 bases, leaving 8 bases of the junction unmatched. This CDR3 has 20 amino acids. CDR3 region: CASSLASLAGGRTNTGELFF. The CDR3 DNA is TGTGCCAGCAGCTTAGCGTCCCTAGCGGGAGGGAGAACGAACACCGGGGAGCTGTTTTTT.

V and J are TRBV5-4 and TRBJ2-1, with 12 bases matching TRBD2. The CDR3 consists of 19 residues. The J segment lost 0 bases and the V segment lost 0 bases, leaving 7 bases of the junction unmatched. The V gene's germline CDR1 is SGHNT and CDR2 YYREEE (reference sequence). This CDR3 is CASSLVLAGGTLSYNEQFF. The CDR3 bases are TGTGCCAGCAGCTTGGTCCTAGCGGGAGGGACTCTCTCCTACAATGAGCAGTTCTTC.

The V call is TRBV19, the J call TRBJ2-2; 8 nucleotides match TRBD2. CDR3 length: 16 amino acids. V lost 5 bases to trimming and J lost 5 bases; unmatched junction nucleotides: 10. Germline assignment: CDR1 LNHDA and CDR2 SQIVND (reference sequence). The CDR3 is CASSGSSGSKTGELFF. The CDR3 DNA is TGTGCCAGTAGTGGTTCCAGCGGGAGTAAAACCGGGGAGCTGTTTTTT.

This chain connects TRBV5-4 to TRBJ1-2; 7 nucleotides match TRBD1. Per germline, CDR1 SGHNT and CDR2 YYREEE (reference sequence). The CDR3 has 14 residues. Germline trimming cut 3 bases from V and 4 bases from J; bases unmatched to any gene: 6. As DNA, the CDR3 is TGTGCCAGCAGCTCCTCACGACAGGGCTATGGCTACACCTTC. Translating it yields CASSSSRQGYGYTF.

The chain has TRBV7-3 and TRBJ2-5; 8 nucleotides agree with TRBD2. Trimming took 3 bases from V and 5 from J; bases not matched to a gene: 2. From germline, CDR1 is SGHTA and CDR2 FQGTGA. This CDR3 spans 13 amino acids. Here the CDR3 DNA reads TGTGCCAGCAGCTTGGGCGGGAGGGAGACCCAGTACTTC. This sequence encodes CASSLGGRETQYF.

This clone was detected a few times. The V call is TRBV6-5, the J call TRBJ1-4, with D perhaps matching TRBD1 (5 bases). The CDR3 contains 13 residues. In germline, CDR1 is MNHEY, CDR2 SVGAGI. Trimming removed 6 bases at V and 4 bases at J, with 9 bases between. Here the CDR3 DNA reads TGTGCCAGCAGGACAGCTTATAATGAAAAACTGTTTTTT. Translated: CASRTAYNEKLFF.

The chain uses TRBV6-5 and TRBJ2-1; D perhaps matches TRBD2 (6 bases). Germline CDR1 and CDR2: MNHEY and SVGAGI. CDR3 length: 15 residues. Deletions cut 6 bases from V and 0 bases from J, with 12 bases between. The CDR3 reads CASRAGLSSYNEQFF. CDR3 DNA: TGTGCCAGCAGAGCGGGCCTAAGCTCCTACAATGAGCAGTTCTTC.

The chain joins TRBV2 to TRBJ2-2; 8 bases are a match to TRBD2. The CDR3 sequence is 17 residues long. Germline CDR1 reads SNHLY; CDR2 reads FYNNEI. The V and J ends lost 0 bases and 1 base, in that order; junction bases with no gene match: 4. This CDR3 is CASSEARGAENTGELFF. DNA for the CDR3: TGTGCCAGCAGTGAAGCGCGGGGGGCGGAGAACACCGGGGAGCTGTTTTTT.

The chain uses TRBV28 and TRBJ1-2, with 8 bases fitting TRBD1. The CDR3 totals 14 residues. Germline CDR1 MDHEN, CDR2 SYDVKM. The V segment lost 2 bases and the J segment 9 bases; nucleotides outside the gene matches: 8. The CDR3 is CASSLVTGVSRYTF. Written as DNA, the CDR3 is TGTGCCAGCAGTTTAGTGACAGGGGTTTCACGCTACACCTTC.

V usage is TRBV28 and J usage is TRBJ2-1; 9 bases are shared with TRBD1. CDR1 MDHEN and CDR2 SYDVKM come from the germline V gene. With 4 bases clipped from V and 6 bases from J, the junction kept 4 bases outside the gene matches. CDR3 length: 14 amino acids. CDR3 sequence reads: CASSSGDRANEQFF. The CDR3 coding sequence is TGTGCCAGCAGTTCCGGGGACAGGGCCAATGAGCAGTTCTTC.

The chain links TRBV5-4 to TRBJ1-2; the D gene is possibly TRBD1 (6 bases). The CDR3 runs to 17 residues. In germline, CDR1 is SGHNT, CDR2 YYREEE (reference sequence). The V and J ends lost 1 base and 5 bases respectively, with 21 bases between them. The CDR3 nucleotides read TGTGCCAGCAGCTTGTCGTTCAGGGGATCGGTTTATTATGGCTACACCTTC. It specifies CASSLSFRGSVYYGYTF.

The chain uses TRBV18 and TRBJ1-5; D gene uncertain. The CDR3 is 15 amino acids. The germline V and J ends were trimmed by 3 bases and 3 bases, with 12 bases remaining between them. Germline values: CDR1 KGHSH, CDR2 LQKENI. This chain's CDR3 is CASSPQAGPNQPQHF. The CDR3 DNA is TGTGCCAGCTCACCCCAGGCAGGTCCCAATCAGCCCCAGCATTTT.

The gene calls are TRBV13 and TRBJ1-2; maybe TRBD1 (6 bases). The germline CDR1 and CDR2 sequences are PRHDT and FYEKMQ (reference sequence). The V gene lost 4 bases and the J gene lost 3 bases, with 15 bases spanning the gap. This CDR3 comprises 15 residues. The CDR3: CASSSRQVAHYGYTF. The CDR3 nucleotides are TGTGCCAGCAGCTCCCGACAGGTAGCTCACTATGGCTACACCTTC. Using reference TRBV13 and TRBJ1-2 for the parts outside the CDR3, the full variable domain is AAGVIQSPRHLIKEKRETATLKCYPIPRHDTVYWYQQGPGQDPQFLISFYEKMQSDKGSIPDRFSAQQFSDYHSELNMSSLELGDSALYFCASSSRQVAHYGYTFGSGTRLTVV.

The chain recombines TRBV6-2 or TRBV6-3 with TRBJ1-1; possibly TRBD1 for D (5 bases). This CDR3 is built from 17 residues. With 5 bases removed from V and 1 base from J, the gap between germline ends came to 20 bases. Germline CDR1 MNHEY, CDR2 SVGEGT. The CDR3 protein is CASSLLQALSTNTEAFF. The DNA of the CDR3 is TGTGCCAGCAGTCTCCTACAGGCCTTATCAACGAACACTGAAGCTTTCTTT.